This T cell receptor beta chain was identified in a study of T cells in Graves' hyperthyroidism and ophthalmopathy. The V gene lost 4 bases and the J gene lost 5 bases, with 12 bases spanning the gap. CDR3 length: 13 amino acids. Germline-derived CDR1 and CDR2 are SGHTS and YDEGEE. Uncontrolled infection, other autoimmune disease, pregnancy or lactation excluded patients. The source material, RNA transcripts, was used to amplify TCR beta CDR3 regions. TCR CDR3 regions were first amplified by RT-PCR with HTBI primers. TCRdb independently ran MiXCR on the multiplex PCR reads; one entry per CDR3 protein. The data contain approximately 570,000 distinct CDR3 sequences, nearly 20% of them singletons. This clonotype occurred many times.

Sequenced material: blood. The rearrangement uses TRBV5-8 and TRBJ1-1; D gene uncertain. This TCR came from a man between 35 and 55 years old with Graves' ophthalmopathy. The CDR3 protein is CASSTTWNTEAFF. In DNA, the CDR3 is TGTGCCAGCAGCACTACATGGAATACTGAAGCTTTCTTT.